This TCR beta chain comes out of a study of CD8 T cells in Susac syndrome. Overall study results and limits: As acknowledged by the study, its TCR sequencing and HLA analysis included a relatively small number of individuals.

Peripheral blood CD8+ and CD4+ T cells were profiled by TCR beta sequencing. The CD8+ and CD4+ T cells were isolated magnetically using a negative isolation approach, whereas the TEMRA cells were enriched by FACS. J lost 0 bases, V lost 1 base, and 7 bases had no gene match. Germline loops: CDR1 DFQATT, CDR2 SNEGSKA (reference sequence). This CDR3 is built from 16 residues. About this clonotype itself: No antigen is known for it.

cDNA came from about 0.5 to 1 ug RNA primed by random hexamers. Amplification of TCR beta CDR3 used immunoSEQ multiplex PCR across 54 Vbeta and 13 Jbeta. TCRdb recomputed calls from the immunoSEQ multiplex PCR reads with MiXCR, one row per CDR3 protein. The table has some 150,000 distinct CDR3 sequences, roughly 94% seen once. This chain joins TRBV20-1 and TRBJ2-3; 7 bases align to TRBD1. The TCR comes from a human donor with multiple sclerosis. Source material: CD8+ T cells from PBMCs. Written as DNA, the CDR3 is TGCAGTGCTAGAGCCCGGGACAGCCTAAGCACAGATACGCAGTATTTT. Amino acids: CSARARDSLSTDTQYF.